Below, 19 T cell receptor beta chains from the same sample are listed, as sequenced in a study of blood T cell repertoires in COVID-19. Assay: immunoSEQ multiplex PCR; the TCRdb copy retains only in-frame clones and omits some. The sample yields about 180,000 clones, roughly 88% seen once. Sequencing was carried out using PBMCs or T cells enriched from blood (not recorded which). These receptors originate from a man over 45 who had recovered from COVID-19.

CDR3 sequence reads: CASSPPTSNEQFF. The CDR3 bases are TGTGCCAGCTCACCACCGACATCCAATGAGCAGTTCTTC. The V call is TRBV18, the J call TRBJ2-1; no firm D call. Trimming left V 0 bases short and J 6 bases short, with 6 bases between. This CDR3 is built from 13 residues. Germline V gene data show CDR1 as KGHSH and CDR2 as LQKENI.

The CDR3 region is CASSRWTSGEETQYF. CDR3 DNA sequence: TGTGCCAGCAGCCGCTGGACTAGCGGGGAAGAGACCCAGTACTTC. The J gene is TRBJ2-5, the V gene TRBV5-4, with TRBD2 matching 12 bases. V shed 4 bases, J shed 3 bases, and the junction held 4 bases outside the gene matches. Germline V lookup: CDR1 SGHNT, CDR2 YYREEE (reference sequence). This CDR3 has 15 amino acids. Filled out from reference TRBV5-4 and TRBJ2-5, the complete variable domain reads ETGVTQSPTHLIKTRGQQVTLRCSSQSGHNTVSWYQQALGQGPQFIFQYYREEENGRGNFPPRFSGLQFPNYSSELNVNALELDDSALYLCASSRWTSGEETQYFGPGTRLLVL.

The chain joins TRBV11-2 to TRBJ1-3, with 9 nucleotides matching TRBD1. The CDR3 covers 18 residues. The trim removed 0 bases at V and 3 bases at J, leaving 9 bases unmatched. CDR1 is SGHAT and CDR2 is FQNNGV in the germline V gene. CDR3 amino acids: CASSLDPWTGVLGNTIYF. The CDR3 coding sequence is TGTGCCAGCAGCTTAGATCCCTGGACAGGGGTTCTTGGAAACACCATATATTTT.

This clone was seen only a few times. The V and J genes are TRBV5-4 and TRBJ1-6; D possibly corresponds to TRBD1 (6 bases). Trimming cost V 0 bases and J 10 bases, with 14 bases left between them. Germline CDR1 and CDR2: SGHNT and YYREEE (reference sequence). This CDR3 is 15 amino acids long. This CDR3 is CASSLADRRNSPLHF. The CDR3, as DNA: TGTGCCAGCAGCTTGGCGGACAGAAGGAACTCACCCCTCCACTTT.

J is TRBJ2-2 and V is TRBV19, with a weak D call TRBD2 (5 bases). Germline assignment: CDR1 LNHDA and CDR2 SQIVND (reference sequence). CDR3 length equals 13 residues. V lost 6 bases and J 6 bases, leaving 11 bases between the germline ends. The CDR3 loop is CASRKEDAGELFF. For the CDR3, the DNA is TGTGCCAGTAGAAAGGAGGATGCCGGGGAGCTGTTTTTT.

The chain has TRBV11-3 and TRBJ1-1, with TRBD1 identical over 7 bases. Per germline, CDR1 SGHNT and CDR2 YENEEA. The CDR3 contains 20 residues. Trimming removed 0 bases from V and 0 bases from J; junction bases left unmatched: 16. CDR3 region: CASSLDRDRTTLILNTEAFF. CDR3 coding DNA: TGTGCCAGCAGCTTAGATAGGGACAGAACCACGCTAATCTTGAACACTGAAGCTTTCTTT. The complete variable domain, with remaining parts taken from reference TRBV11-3 and TRBJ1-1, reads EAGVVQSPRYKIIEKKQPVAFWCNPISGHNTLYWYLQNLGQGPELLIRYENEEAVDDSQLPKDRFSAERLKGVDSTLKIQPAELGDSAVYLCASSLDRDRTTLILNTEAFFGQGTRLTVV.

This sequence joins TRBV7-8 and TRBJ1-5, with TRBD1 as a possible D gene (6 bases). The ends were cut back, 1 base at V and 0 bases at J, with 19 bases in the middle. The CDR3 contains 19 residues. Germline assignment: CDR1 SGHVS and CDR2 FQNEAQ. The CDR3 spells CASSLEQGPQTYSNQPQHF. The CDR3 DNA reads as TGTGCCAGCAGCTTAGAGCAGGGGCCCCAAACCTATAGCAATCAGCCCCAGCATTTT.

The CDR3 region has the DNA TGTGCCAGCGTCCAGGTTAGCAATCAGCCCCAGCATTTT. Translating it yields CASVQVSNQPQHF. The rearrangement uses TRBV27 and TRBJ1-5; D not resolved. Germline V gene lookup returns CDR1 MNHEY and CDR2 SMNVEV (reference sequence). CDR3 length equals 13 residues. V shed 8 bases and J shed 0 bases, with 8 bases lying between them.

The rearrangement joins TRBV29-1 to TRBJ1-2, with 8 bases lining up with TRBD1. CDR3 size: 13 residues. V was clipped by 6 bases and J by 3 bases; unmatched bases: 6. In germline, CDR1 is SQVTM, CDR2 ANQGSEA. CDR3 sequence (DNA): TGCAGCGTACGTACGGACAGGGACTATGGCTACACCTTC. Its translation is CSVRTDRDYGYTF.

The gene calls are TRBV11-2 and TRBJ2-7; 12 bases fit TRBD1. J was trimmed by 5 bases and V by 4 bases; bases with no gene match: 12. This CDR3 contains 17 residues. Germline V gene sequence: CDR1 SGHAT, CDR2 FQNNGV. CDR3 sequence reads: CASSSYYWGQGAHEQYF. The CDR3 bases are TGTGCCAGCAGCTCTTATTATTGGGGACAGGGGGCCCACGAGCAGTACTTC.

The chain recombines TRBV11-2 with TRBJ1-3; D gene ambiguous. The CDR3 is 14 amino acids. Germline V gene sequence: CDR1 SGHAT, CDR2 FQNNGV. Trimming pared 1 base from V and 5 bases from J, leaving 9 bases between. In nucleotides, the CDR3 is TGTGCCAGCAGCTTAGTTGCCAGTCGAAACACCATATATTTT. It encodes CASSLVASRNTIYF.

This clone came up a few times. The chain carries TRBV7-8 and TRBJ2-7, with unresolved D. This CDR3 has 12 amino acids. V lost 4 bases to trimming and J lost 3 bases, with 7 bases between them. CDR1 is SGHVS, CDR2 FQNEAQ, per germline. CDR3 in amino acids: CASSSGFYEQYF. The CDR3, as DNA: TGTGCCAGCAGCTCAGGATTCTACGAGCAGTACTTC.

The V and J genes are TRBV6-1 and TRBJ1-1; D possibly corresponds to TRBD1 (5 bases). The CDR3 runs 16 residues. V shed 2 bases and J shed 0 bases, with 13 bases lying between them. Germline CDR1 MNHNS, CDR2 SASEGT. The CDR3 here is CASSESDSLMNTEAFF. CDR3 bases: TGTGCCAGCAGTGAATCTGACAGCCTCATGAACACTGAAGCTTTCTTT.

The V and J genes are TRBV10-2 and TRBJ2-2; 8 nucleotides agree with TRBD2. J gave up 0 bases and V 10 bases, and 4 bases lay outside the gene matches. Per germline, CDR1 WSHSY and CDR2 SAAADI. This CDR3 is built from 14 residues. The CDR3 DNA is TGCGCCACAATCGGGGGGGCGAACACCGGGGAGCTGTTTTTT. Amino acid sequence: CATIGGANTGELFF.

This clone has a handful of counts. The chain carries TRBV7-6 and TRBJ2-1; tentative D call: TRBD1 (6 bases). V was clipped by 6 bases and J by 6 bases, with 6 bases between them. The CDR3 runs to 11 residues. Germline V CDR1 and CDR2: SGHVS, FNYEAQ. CDR3: CASRQGNEQFF. Written as DNA, the CDR3 is TGTGCCAGCAGACAGGGCAATGAGCAGTTCTTC.

This CDR3 reads CASAPEGQGVFEQYF. The CDR3 coding sequence is TGTGCCAGTGCCCCTGAGGGACAGGGGGTGTTCGAGCAGTACTTC. This rearrangement joins TRBV19 to TRBJ2-7, with 11 bases aligning to TRBD1. The CDR3 totals 15 residues. The trim removed 8 bases at V and 6 bases at J, leaving 12 bases unmatched. Germline V gene lookup returns CDR1 LNHDA and CDR2 SQIVND (reference sequence). The entire variable domain, with the rest obtained from reference TRBV19 and TRBJ2-7, is as follows: DGGITQSPKYLFRKEGQNVTLSCEQNLNHDAMYWYRQDPGQGLRLIYYSQIVNDFQKGDIAEGYSVSREKKESFPLTVTSAQKNPTAFYLCASAPEGQGVFEQYFGPGTRLTVT.

The V gene is TRBV10-3, the J gene TRBJ1-5; TRBD1 matches at 12 bases. This CDR3 region has 16 residues. CDR1 and CDR2 (germline): ENHRY, SYGVKD. J gave up 1 base and V 6 bases, and 4 bases lay outside the gene matches. This chain's CDR3 is CAISAGQGASNQPQHF. CDR3 in DNA: TGTGCCATCAGCGCGGGACAGGGGGCAAGCAATCAGCCCCAGCATTTT.

The V gene is TRBV9, the J gene TRBJ2-2; 7 nucleotides agree with TRBD2. Unmatched junction bases numbered 3, after V lost 0 bases and J lost 1 base. Germline V gene lookup returns CDR1 SGDLS and CDR2 YYNGEE. There are 16 residues in the CDR3. The CDR3 bases are TGTGCCAGCAGCGTAGAACTAGCGTGGAACACCGGGGAGCTGTTTTTT. Translated: CASSVELAWNTGELFF.

The rearrangement links TRBV19 to TRBJ1-1, with D perhaps matching TRBD1 (5 bases). V was clipped by 1 base and J by 2 bases, with 11 bases between them. Germline loops: CDR1 LNHDA, CDR2 SQIVND (reference sequence). This CDR3 is 15 amino acids long. The CDR3 spells CASSIGAGPNTEAFF. CDR3 nucleotide sequence: TGTGCCAGTAGTATAGGGGCAGGGCCCAACACTGAAGCTTTCTTT.